The rows below give T cell receptor beta chains drawn from one sample of a study of shared clonotypes between healthy human individuals. Here immunoSEQ multiplex PCR was the method, and the copy in TCRdb shows in-frame clones only, minus some. The table records about 2 million clones, 90% to 95% of them present only once. The sample was naive CD4+ T cells sorted from blood. All receptors derive from a man between 18 and 29 years old in good health. CDR3s include the opening cysteine and the closing phenylalanine or tryptophan. A D gene is named only where the DNA matches it firmly.

V	D	CDR3
TRBV10-2	.	CASSAWGSYNEQFF
TRBV2	.	CASIGQGSQPQHF
TRBV11-2	.	CASSYTIPDEQYF
TRBV5-1	.	CASSLGQLGETQYF
TRBV7-9	TRBD2	CASSQGLAGPGAQYF
TRBV7-9	.	CASSLQSEQFF
TRBV18	.	CASSPGVTAKNIQYF
TRBV6-1	.	CASSLRQAGAGEQYF
TRBV28	.	CASSPSPGPMNTEAFF
TRBV30	TRBD1	CAWGAGTGPWEQFF
TRBV7-2	TRBD2	CASSLGTTNEQFF
TRBV7-2	.	CASSPFQRVLTYEQYF
TRBV7-8	TRBD2	CASSLAGGGYEQYF
TRBV5-1	TRBD2	CASSRTPSGSSYEQYF
TRBV29-1	.	CSVEGSEAFF
TRBV30	.	CAWNGESNQPQHF
TRBV19	.	CASRRGEGQPQHF
TRBV7-2	.	CASSVSYEQYF
TRBV6-5	TRBD1	CASTSPGTGGYGYTF
TRBV19	TRBD1	CASSPRDRATGYTF
TRBV7-8	.	CASSSARTPSNQPQHF
TRBV10-1	TRBD2	CASSEAGGREQYF
TRBV30	.	CAWGLPRGAKFF
TRBV6-5	.	CASSSLRANTEAFF
TRBV6-6	TRBD1	CASWVGQGDEKLFF
TRBV6-5	TRBD1	CASGTGVHSPLHF